This TCR beta chain was recorded in a study of T cell responses to AZD1222 COVID-19 vaccine. J lost 3 bases, V lost 1 base, and 5 bases had no gene match. The CDR3 is made up of 15 amino acids. In its sample, this clone was seen once. The repertoire was sequenced with immunoSEQ multiplex PCR; TCRdb's copy has only in-frame clones and lacks some. The table records 100,000 to 150,000 clones, approximately 84% of them present only once. The source of this sequence is an adult in good health. The V call is TRBV23-1, the J call TRBJ2-7, with TRBD1 matching 8 bases. TRBV23-1 is an open reading frame whose function is uncertain. The specimen was peripheral blood, collected on day 0 of AZD1222 vaccination. In DNA, the CDR3 is TGCGCCAGCAGTCAATACGGAGACAGGGGCTACGAGCAGTACTTC. Protein: CASSQYGDRGYEQYF.